Shown below are 8 T cell receptor beta chains from a single sample sequenced in a study of shared clonotypes between healthy human individuals. Method: immunoSEQ multiplex PCR; TCRdb's copy keeps in-frame clones and lacks some. The top ten hold around 0.38% of the sample, which has over 2 million clones, roughly 90% seen once. Sequencing used naive CD4+ T cells from PBMCs. As to subset: CD45RA+ positively selected. These receptors all stem from a man aged 18 to 29 in good health. Some clones in this sample may be carry-over from other donors' samples.

The chain is built from TRBV28 and TRBJ1-4, with 7 bases fitting TRBD1. The germline V gene has CDR1 MDHEN and CDR2 SYDVKM. The ends lost 4 bases at V and 3 bases at J; junction bases unmatched: 23. The CDR3 covers 21 residues. Written as DNA, the CDR3 is TGTGCCAGCAGTTCCTCAACCCTGACAGGGTGGATATTAAGGGCTAATGAAAAACTGTTTTTT. Translation gives CASSSSTLTGWILRANEKLFF. The full variable domain, in which reference TRBV28 and TRBJ1-4 provide the parts outside the CDR3, is DVKVTQSSRYLVKRTGEKVFLECVQDMDHENMFWYRQDPGLGLRLIYFSYDVKMKEKGDIPEGYSVSREKKERFSLILESASTNQTSMYLCASSSSTLTGWILRANEKLFFGSGTQLSVL.

This sequence joins TRBV18 and TRBJ1-4, with 8 bases aligning to TRBD1. The V segment lost 2 bases and the J segment 7 bases; nucleotides outside the gene matches: 9. Germline V gene lookup returns CDR1 KGHSH and CDR2 LQKENI. The CDR3 length is 16 residues. The CDR3, as DNA: TGTGCCAGCTCACCATTTTTGGACAGGGTGGGTGAAAAACTGTTTTTT. It specifies CASSPFLDRVGEKLFF.

The V gene is TRBV19, the J gene TRBJ2-2, with D uncertain. CDR1 is LNHDA, CDR2 SQIVND, per germline (reference sequence). V was clipped by 6 bases and J by 0 bases, with 14 bases between them. CDR3 length: 16 amino acids. CDR3 nucleotides: TGTGCCAGTAGATCGACCACTCTTCCGAACACCGGGGAGCTGTTTTTT. This sequence encodes CASRSTTLPNTGELFF.

The chain links TRBV4-1 to TRBJ2-3; D unclear. The CDR3 consists of 13 residues. From germline, CDR1 is MGHRA and CDR2 YSYEKL. Trimming took 5 bases from V and 2 from J, leaving 8 bases between them. The DNA of the CDR3 is TGCGCCAGCAGCTACCCATCCACAGATACGCAGTATTTT. Protein: CASSYPSTDTQYF.

The V call is TRBV2, the J call TRBJ2-1; D is unclear. The CDR3 has 13 amino acids. V gave up 6 bases and J gave up 4 bases, with 10 bases separating them. Per the germline V gene, CDR1 is SNHLY and CDR2 is FYNNEI. The CDR3 loop reads CASRGRQYNEQFF. For the CDR3, the DNA is TGTGCCAGCAGGGGTCGGCAGTACAATGAGCAGTTCTTC. Together with reference TRBV2 and TRBJ2-1, the CDR3 gives the full variable domain: EPEVTQTPSHQVTQMGQEVILRCVPISNHLYFYWYRQILGQKVEFLVSFYNNEISEKSEIFDDQFSVERPDGSNFTLKIRSTKLEDSAMYFCASRGRQYNEQFFGPGTRLTVL.

V and J are TRBV4-1 and TRBJ2-5, with D unresolved. The J call is doubtful: the DNA matches TRBJ2-7 better. The germline CDR1 and CDR2 sequences are MGHRA and YSYEKL. The CDR3 is made up of 14 amino acids. The CDR3 sequence: CASSPTGGVNEQYF. CDR3 nucleotide sequence: TGCGCCAGCAGCCCAACCGGTGGAGTGAACGAGCAGTACTTC.

The chain joins TRBV4-1 to TRBJ2-4; 8 bases line up with TRBD1. Germline lookup yields CDR1 MGHRA and CDR2 YSYEKL. The CDR3 totals 18 residues. The junction had 10 bases not matched to a gene; V was cut back by 3 bases and J by 0 bases. The CDR3: CASSQPGQETLAKNIQYF. CDR3 DNA sequence: TGCGCCAGCAGCCAGCCGGGACAGGAGACACTAGCCAAAAACATTCAGTACTTC.

V gene TRBV14 combines with J gene TRBJ2-3; D possibly corresponds to TRBD2 (5 bases). CDR1 is SGHDN, CDR2 FVKESK, per germline. Trimming cost V 0 bases and J 7 bases, with 8 bases left between them. The length of the CDR3 is 13 residues. The CDR3 sequence: CASSQEEANTQYF. DNA of the CDR3: TGTGCCAGCAGCCAAGAGGAGGCAAATACGCAGTATTTT. Full variable domain (missing parts from reference TRBV14 and TRBJ2-3): EAGVTQFPSHSVIEKGQTVTLRCDPISGHDNLYWYRRVMGKEIKFLLHFVKESKQDESGMPNNRFLAERTGGTYSTLKVQPAELEDSGVYFCASSQEEANTQYFGPGTRLTVL.